This TCR beta chain was identified in a study of T-cell reconstitution after alpha-beta-depleted transplantation in children (dated by TCRdb to 2016 to 2018). As for the study more broadly: The study quantitatively tracked T-cell immune reconstitution after TCRalphabeta/CD19-depleted allogeneic hematopoietic cell transplantation in children using TCR repertoire profiling.

Libraries were constructed by PCR. Sequencing used an Illumina HiSeq 2500. TCR library preparation used molecular barcoding, with unique molecular identifiers applied to normalize quantification of the TCRbeta repertoire. TCRdb reprocessing: public reads trimmed at Q25 with fastp, clones called with MiXCR, in-frame beta chains kept. All rows with the same CDR3 protein become a single entry with the most common DNA and genes. The sample data list some 200,000 distinct CDR3 sequences, and 8% to 9.5% of these were observed just once. The ten largest clones represent 6.2% of the sample. In its sample, this clonotype was seen a few times. What this receptor recognizes is not known. No much larger clone exists at a distance of one base, and base qualities are not known. This clonotype was sampled from a human donor who donated a stem cell graft to a child with acute lymphoblastic leukemia. The source material was PBMCs from the stem cell graft donor, sampled from the stem cell graft.

CDR3 region: CASSSYQLEAFF. The nucleotides read TGTGCCAGCAGCTCCTACCAGTTAGAAGCTTTCTTT. The V and J genes are TRBV7-9 and TRBJ1-1; the D gene lacks a confident call. The V and J ends are trimmed by 4 bases and 8 bases, leaving 11 bases between them. The CDR3 starts with the cysteine, ends with the phenylalanine, and has 12 residues. Of all the DNA, just the CDR3 is kept, 36 bases in frame from base 1. The germline V gene (reference sequence) provides CDR1 SEHNR and CDR2 FQNEAQ.